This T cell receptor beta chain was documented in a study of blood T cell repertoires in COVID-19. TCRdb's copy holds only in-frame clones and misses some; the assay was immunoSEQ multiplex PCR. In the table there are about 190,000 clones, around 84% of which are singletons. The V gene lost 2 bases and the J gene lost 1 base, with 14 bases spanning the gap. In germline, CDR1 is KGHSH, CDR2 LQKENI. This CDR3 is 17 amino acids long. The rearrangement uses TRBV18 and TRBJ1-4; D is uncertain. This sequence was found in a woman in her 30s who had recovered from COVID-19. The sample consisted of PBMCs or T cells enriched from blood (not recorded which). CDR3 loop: CASSPKIVSQTNEKLFF. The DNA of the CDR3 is TGTGCCAGCTCACCAAAAATAGTGTCCCAAACTAATGAAAAACTGTTTTTT.